This record covers a single TCR beta chain. Noted treatment: some 20 received Ad26.COV2.S at low or high dose, single or two shots; five or six received placebo; per-sample allocation not given. Sampling was performed 63 days after the first vaccine or placebo injection. Cohort 1b enrolled adults aged 18-55 years in Boston. This specimen belongs to a study of Ad26.COV2.S vaccination and SARS-CoV-2 variants. The wider study: Each vaccinee took Ad26.COV2.S intramuscularly, once or twice 56 days apart.

V was shortened by 4 bases and J by 4 bases, with 11 bases between the two germline ends. The CDR3 has 13 residues. In germline, CDR1 is SGHDN, CDR2 FVKESK. Sequencing used immunoSEQ multiplex PCR; TCRdb keeps in-frame clones, though not all of them. The data contain about 480,000 clones, roughly nine tenths of them singletons. V gene TRBV14 combines with J gene TRBJ2-7; maybe TRBD2 (6 bases). The clonotype was recovered from a person aged 18-60 years who received the Ad26.COV2.S COVID-19 vaccine or a placebo. Here the sequenced sample was peripheral blood, taken in a trial of Ad26.COV2.S vaccine versus placebo. The CDR3 loop reads CASSRGTFYEQYF. CDR3 nucleotide sequence: TGTGCCAGCAGCCGTGGGACTTTTTACGAGCAGTACTTC.